This T cell receptor (beta chain) was found in a study of blood T cell repertoires in COVID-19. Original handling: The authors estimated nucleated cell counts from reference gene primer amplification. This table comes from immunoSEQ multiplex PCR, and its TCRdb copy is limited to in-frame clones, with some not included. Clone size and the V and J calls come from that table; the DNA yielded D and trimming. Among more than 90,000 clones listed, roughly 80% were seen once. V was clipped by 1 base and J by 0 bases, with 7 bases between them. The CDR3 length is 16 residues. Germline V gives CDR1 MNHNS, CDR2 SASEGT.

The sequenced sample consisted of peripheral blood. This TCR came from a man aged 50 or older with acute or convalescent COVID-19. V usage is TRBV6-1 and J usage is TRBJ2-6; D unclear. CDR3 in DNA: TGTGCCAGCAGTGAAGGGGCTTACTCTGGGGCCAACGTCCTGACTTTC. This sequence encodes CASSEGAYSGANVLTF.